This T cell receptor (beta chain) was captured in a study of T-cell memory formation after mild COVID-19. TCR alpha and TCR beta cDNA libraries with sample barcodes and UMIs came from 5'RACE using constant-segment primers. TCRdb reprocessed the 5' RACE reads via MiXCR and lists one record per CDR3 protein. The table lists hundreds of thousands of distinct CDR3 sequences, roughly 17% of them singletons, with 8.1% in the top ten. CDR1 and CDR2 (germline): SNHLY, FYNNEI. The ends were cut back, 0 bases at V and 1 base at J, with 3 bases in the middle. The CDR3 extends over 13 amino acids. Study-wide results and limits: Largely, contracting CD4+ clones fell within CM and EM, and contracting CD8+ clones within EMRA. SARS-CoV-2 specificity of second-wave clones peaking day 37 was unconfirmed. Contracting clones, day 15 to 85, had balanced CD4/CD8, and later expanders favored CD4+.

This clonotype showed up just a few times. The antigen is not known. This chain uses TRBV2 with TRBJ2-5; D remains unclear. The sequenced sample consisted of PBMCs or a T cell subset sorted from them (not recorded which). The receptor's source is an adult woman who had mild COVID-19 (a few samples of this study predate the infection). Cell type and time point are not known. The CDR3 nucleotides read TGTGCCAGCAGTGAAGCGCCCCAAGAGACCCAGTACTTC. It translates to CASSEAPQETQYF. Filled out from reference TRBV2 and TRBJ2-5, the complete variable domain reads EPEVTQTPSHQVTQMGQEVILRCVPISNHLYFYWYRQILGQKVEFLVSFYNNEISEKSEIFDDQFSVERPDGSNFTLKIRSTKLEDSAMYFCASSEAPQETQYFGPGTRLLVL.